This passage covers 16 T cell receptor beta chains from one sample sequenced in a study of blood T cell repertoires in COVID-19. Produced via immunoSEQ multiplex PCR; TCRdb's table is partial and in-frame only. Among hundreds of thousands of clones listed, 75% to 90% were seen once. Input material: PBMCs or T cells enriched from blood (not recorded which). These receptors were taken from a woman in her sixties or seventies who had recovered from COVID-19.

This chain connects TRBV6-6 to TRBJ1-1, with D perhaps TRBD1 (5 bases). Germline V gene lookup returns CDR1 MNHNY and CDR2 SVGAGI (reference sequence). The CDR3 length is 14 residues. V was cut by 2 bases and J by 4 bases, with 11 bases left in between. The CDR3 is CASSYPGGSTEAFF. CDR3 nucleotides: TGTGCCAGCAGTTACCCGGGGGGGAGCACTGAAGCTTTCTTT.

The chain links TRBV27 to TRBJ2-1, with TRBD1 as a possible D gene (6 bases). V was trimmed by 5 bases and J by 10 bases, leaving 15 bases between them. From germline, CDR1 is MNHEY and CDR2 SMNVEV (reference sequence). The CDR3 spans 13 residues. The CDR3 is CASSGTGRAEQFF. Written as DNA, the CDR3 is TGTGCCAGCAGTGGAACAGGGCGAGCGGAGCAGTTCTTC.

The genes are TRBV6-2 or TRBV6-3 and TRBJ2-2; 10 bases map to TRBD1. Unmatched junction bases numbered 11, after V lost 6 bases and J lost 7 bases. CDR3 length: 16 amino acids. Germline CDR1 reads MNHEY; CDR2 reads SVGEGT. The CDR3 is CASSPPDRGLIGELFF. Here the CDR3 DNA reads TGTGCCAGCAGCCCTCCGGACAGGGGGTTGATCGGGGAGCTGTTTTTT.

The J gene is TRBJ1-4, the V gene TRBV5-1; TRBD1 matches at 12 bases. Germline V lookup: CDR1 SGHRS, CDR2 YFSETQ. This CDR3 is 16 amino acids long. V trimming: 4 bases; J trimming: 5 bases; junction bases outside the gene matches: 6. As DNA, the CDR3 is TGCGCCAGCAGCACCGGGACAGGGGGCGCCAATGAAAAACTGTTTTTT. Its protein is CASSTGTGGANEKLFF.

This chain joins TRBV28 and TRBJ1-1, with no clear D. Trimming pared 7 bases from V and 10 bases from J, leaving 13 bases between. This CDR3 has 11 amino acids. Germline CDR1 is MDHEN and CDR2 is SYDVKM. The CDR3 coding sequence is TGTGCCAGCACCCGAGGTGGAGTAGCTTTCTTT. Its translation is CASTRGGVAFF. Variable domain in full (rest from reference TRBV28 and TRBJ1-1): DVKVTQSSRYLVKRTGEKVFLECVQDMDHENMFWYRQDPGLGLRLIYFSYDVKMKEKGDIPEGYSVSREKKERFSLILESASTNQTSMYLCASTRGGVAFFGQGTRLTVV.

J is TRBJ1-5 and V is TRBV30, with TRBD1 matching 8 bases. The CDR3 spans 14 residues. Looked up from germline, CDR1 is GTSNPN and CDR2 is SVGIG (reference sequence). V was clipped by 1 base and J by 4 bases; unmatched bases: 3. The CDR3, as DNA: TGTGCCTGGAGTGCAAACAGGGGGAATCAGCCCCAGCATTTT. Translated: CAWSANRGNQPQHF. The complete variable domain, with remaining parts taken from reference TRBV30 and TRBJ1-5, reads SQTIHQWPATLVQPVGSPLSLECTVEGTSNPNLYWYRQAAGRGLQLLFYSVGIGQISSEVPQNLSASRPQDRQFILSSKKLLLSDSGFYLCAWSANRGNQPQHFGDGTRLSIL.

The J gene is TRBJ2-1, the V gene TRBV7-8; D is perhaps TRBD1 (5 bases). The CDR3 runs 16 residues. Trimming took off 5 bases at V and 5 bases at J, with 19 bases between the two ends. CDR1 is SGHVS and CDR2 is FQNEAQ in the germline V gene. CDR3 in amino acids: CASSTRRSLTDNEQFF. The CDR3 region has the DNA TGTGCCAGCAGCACACGAAGGTCCCTGACAGACAATGAGCAGTTCTTC.

The genes are TRBV27 and TRBJ1-4, with 9 bases that match TRBD1. The CDR3 covers 15 residues. Trimming at V came to 5 bases and at J to 7 bases, leaving 8 bases not matched to a gene. Germline CDR1 reads MNHEY; CDR2 reads SMNVEV (reference sequence). The CDR3 spells CASSRTGTGSEKLFF. CDR3 sequence (DNA): TGTGCCAGCAGTCGCACCGGGACAGGGAGTGAAAAACTGTTTTTT.

This chain uses TRBV5-1 with TRBJ2-4; 7 bases are a match to TRBD1. V lost 4 bases to trimming and J lost 3 bases; unmatched junction nucleotides: 10. CDR1 and CDR2 (germline): SGHRS, YFSETQ. This CDR3 is built from 16 residues. This chain's CDR3 is CASSPLTGSGKNIQYF. CDR3 bases: TGCGCCAGCAGCCCACTGACAGGGTCAGGCAAAAACATTCAGTACTTC.

The chain joins TRBV21-1 to TRBJ2-7; the listed D gene, TRBD2, was not tested against the DNA. TRBV21-1 represents a pseudogene. The CDR3 totals 13 residues. CDR3 nucleotides: TGTGCCAGCAGCAAAGGGCCAGTGAGGGAGCAGTACGTC. Translation: CASSKGPVREQYV.

The CDR3 nucleotides read TGCGCCAGCAGTGATTCTAGCGGGGGGCCGAATGAGCAGTTCTTC. It codes for CASSDSSGGPNEQFF. This chain joins TRBV10-1 and TRBJ2-1, with 11 nucleotides matching TRBD2. Germline loops: CDR1 WNHNN, CDR2 SYGVQD (reference sequence). The CDR3 extends over 15 amino acids. V dropped 3 bases and J dropped 7; count of bases not matched to a gene: 5.

The rearrangement links TRBV27 to TRBJ1-1, with D possibly being TRBD1 (6 bases). V gave up 5 bases and J gave up 6 bases, with 19 bases separating them. Germline CDR1 MNHEY, CDR2 SMNVEV (reference sequence). This CDR3 comprises 15 residues. In DNA form, the CDR3 reads TGTGCCAGCAGTAGTTTGTCGACAGGTAAAGCTGAAGCTTTCTTT. It codes for CASSSLSTGKAEAFF.

This clone was detected only once. This chain links TRBV9 with TRBJ1-2; 8 bases are shared with TRBD1. Germline V gene data show CDR1 as SGDLS and CDR2 as YYNGEE. The CDR3 covers 15 residues. V gave up 0 bases and J gave up 4 bases; unmatched junction bases: 5. The CDR3 bases are TGTGCCAGCAGCGTAGAGGCAGGGGGCTCCTATGGCTACACCTTC. Translation gives CASSVEAGGSYGYTF.

The chain is built from TRBV6-5 and TRBJ1-2; the match to TRBD1 covers 9 bases. The ends lost 6 bases at V and 1 base at J; junction bases unmatched: 6. The CDR3 sequence is 15 residues long. Germline V gives CDR1 MNHEY, CDR2 SVGAGI. The CDR3 is CASSPGTGYNYGYTF. CDR3 nucleotide sequence: TGTGCCAGCAGCCCCGGGACAGGGTATAACTATGGCTACACCTTC.

A note on this clone: Distinct nucleotide sequences in the sample also encode this CDR3. V usage is TRBV5-1 and J usage is TRBJ1-1, with D uncertain. Trimming took 4 bases from V and 1 from J, leaving 11 bases between them. CDR1 and CDR2 from the germline V gene are SGHRS and YFSETQ. The CDR3 is 14 amino acids. For the CDR3, the DNA is TGCGCCAGCAGCCCCGGTACTGCGAACACTGAAGCTTTCTTT. Translated, it gives CASSPGTANTEAFF.

V gene TRBV11-2 combines with J gene TRBJ1-1; D is unclear. The CDR3 length is 13 residues. Germline V gene data show CDR1 as SGHAT and CDR2 as FQNNGV. The germline V and J ends were trimmed by 8 bases and 6 bases, with 16 bases remaining between them. The CDR3: CASRLRESAEAFF. CDR3 coding DNA: TGTGCCAGCCGCCTGAGGGAATCGGCTGAAGCTTTCTTT.